These T cell receptor beta chains were read from a single sample in a study of cytomegalovirus exposure and HLA in healthy donors. Clones were read by immunoSEQ multiplex PCR, and TCRdb kept only the in-frame ones, dropping some. Of 90,000 to 140,000 clones in the sample, around 72% were seen once. Sequencing input: PBMCs. All receptors derive from a young man in good health and CMV-seronegative. CDR3s include the opening cysteine and the closing phenylalanine or tryptophan. Each record gives: clone size, J gene, V gene, D gene, CDR3 protein. The D gene is left open where the match is weak. Size is omitted from some rows. Given values are once, few, many or a class for expanded clones.

clone_size: NA; j_call: TRBJ2-7; v_call: TRBV15; d_call: TRBD2; cdr3_aa: CATSLPSGGRKTYEQYF
clone_size: NA; j_call: TRBJ1-1; v_call: TRBV6-5; d_call: TRBD1; cdr3_aa: CASSYSGQMNTEAFF
clone_size: NA; j_call: TRBJ2-1; v_call: TRBV7-2; d_call: NA; cdr3_aa: CASSLGKGVFNEQFF
clone_size: once; j_call: TRBJ2-7; v_call: TRBV28; d_call: TRBD2; cdr3_aa: CASSVAGLSYEQYF
clone_size: once; j_call: TRBJ2-7; v_call: TRBV9; d_call: NA; cdr3_aa: CASSAQGYEQYF
clone_size: NA; j_call: NA; v_call: TRBV19; d_call: TRBD1; cdr3_aa: CASSMLGQGFYEQYF
clone_size: NA; j_call: TRBJ2-3; v_call: TRBV6-5; d_call: TRBD1; cdr3_aa: CASSSLGTGEADTQYF
clone_size: once; j_call: TRBJ2-7; v_call: TRBV28; d_call: NA; cdr3_aa: CASSLSQAYEQYF
clone_size: few; j_call: TRBJ2-3; v_call: TRBV4-2; d_call: TRBD2; cdr3_aa: CASSQDDGSGMIDTQYF
clone_size: NA; j_call: TRBJ2-5; v_call: TRBV29-1; d_call: TRBD1; cdr3_aa: CSANRGQKQETQYF
clone_size: NA; j_call: TRBJ1-5; v_call: TRBV7-9; d_call: TRBD1; cdr3_aa: CASSTQGAGVTQHF
clone_size: NA; j_call: TRBJ2-7; v_call: TRBV27; d_call: NA; cdr3_aa: CASSSPGTAYEQYF
clone_size: NA; j_call: TRBJ2-2; v_call: TRBV30; d_call: TRBD2; cdr3_aa: CAWKGLANTGELFF
clone_size: NA; j_call: TRBJ2-5; v_call: TRBV30; d_call: TRBD2; cdr3_aa: CAWSGKLAGEQETQYF
clone_size: NA; j_call: TRBJ2-1; v_call: TRBV7-8; d_call: TRBD2; cdr3_aa: CASSPRSSGNNNEQFF
clone_size: once; j_call: TRBJ2-7; v_call: TRBV2; d_call: TRBD1; cdr3_aa: CASSTGTGFYEQYF
clone_size: NA; j_call: TRBJ2-1; v_call: TRBV5-6; d_call: TRBD2; cdr3_aa: CASSLFRTRSGGAYNEQFF
clone_size: few; j_call: TRBJ2-1; v_call: TRBV11-2; d_call: TRBD1; cdr3_aa: CASSQDRDHEQFF
clone_size: NA; j_call: TRBJ1-2; v_call: TRBV28; d_call: TRBD1; cdr3_aa: CASRPGQGIYYGYTF
clone_size: few; j_call: TRBJ2-2; v_call: TRBV6-1; d_call: TRBD2; cdr3_aa: CASSELLAVTGELFF
clone_size: NA; j_call: TRBJ1-4; v_call: TRBV5-1; d_call: NA; cdr3_aa: CASSLGTTGGEKLFF
clone_size: NA; j_call: TRBJ1-2; v_call: TRBV5-1; d_call: TRBD1; cdr3_aa: CASSAGQYYGYTF
clone_size: few; j_call: TRBJ2-2; v_call: TRBV5-6; d_call: NA; cdr3_aa: CASSSLSNTGELFF
clone_size: NA; j_call: TRBJ2-7; v_call: TRBV25-1; d_call: TRBD2; cdr3_aa: CASSDPGGTAAYEQYF
clone_size: NA; j_call: TRBJ1-1; v_call: TRBV7-8; d_call: NA; cdr3_aa: CASSLSPAGVNTEAFF
clone_size: NA; j_call: TRBJ2-2; v_call: TRBV30; d_call: TRBD2; cdr3_aa: CAWSLLRGTGELFF
clone_size: NA; j_call: TRBJ1-5; v_call: TRBV5-8; d_call: NA; cdr3_aa: CASRFPLGQLNQPQHF